A selection of T cell receptor beta chains follows, all from one sample in a study of blood T cell repertoires in COVID-19. Measured with immunoSEQ multiplex PCR; TCRdb has only the in-frame clones, and not every one. The repertoire includes 300,000 to 350,000 clones, about nine tenths of them detected once, and roughly 7.3% sits in the top ten. Sequencing input: peripheral blood. All receptors come from a woman in her 30s with COVID-19, enrolled during active disease. The CDR3 runs from the conserved cysteine through the conserved F or W. D genes are given only for firm matches. Clone size is shown for a subset of rows, as once, few, many or a class of expanded clone.

>NA|TRBV12-2|NA|TRBJ1-1
TGTGCAAGTCGTTACTATTACAGGGAAAGCCGGATCGCTGAAGCTTTCTTT
CASRYYYRESRIAEAFF
>NA|TRBV29-1|NA|TRBJ2-5
TGCAGCGTTGAAGGGCCAGTCCAAGAGACCCAGTACTTC
CSVEGPVQETQYF
>once|TRBV2|TRBD2|TRBJ2-1
TGTGCCAGCAGTGATTTGTGGACTAGCGGGATCCATGAGCAGTTCTTC
CASSDLWTSGIHEQFF
>NA|TRBV6-1|TRBD1|TRBJ1-3
TGTGCCAGCAGTGAGAGGACAGGGGGCGAGCGAAACACCATATATTTT
CASSERTGGERNTIYF
>NA|TRBV3-1/TRBV3-2|NA|TRBJ1-5
TGTGCCAGCAGCCAAGGATGGGGGGATAGCAATCAGCCCCAGCATTTT
CASSQGWGDSNQPQHF
>NA|TRBV27|NA|TRBJ1-1
TGTGCCAGCAGTTTAGCGGCGGGGTCCACTGAAGCTTTCTTT
CASSLAAGSTEAFF
>NA|TRBV7-2|NA|TRBJ1-2
TGTGCCAGCAGCCCGGGCAGGGACTATGGCTACACCTTC
CASSPGRDYGYTF
>NA|TRBV2|TRBD1|TRBJ1-5
TGTGCCAGCAGTGGACCGACAGGGGGCAATCAGCCCCAGCATTTT
CASSGPTGGNQPQHF
>NA|TRBV5-1|TRBD1|TRBJ1-1
TGCGCCAGCAGCTTCCCACCTACGGGACAGAAGAACACTGAAGCTTTCTTT
CASSFPPTGQKNTEAFF
>NA|TRBV7-8|TRBD1|TRBJ1-5
TGTGCCAGCAGCCGAGGGACAGGGGATCAGCCCCAGCATTTT
CASSRGTGDQPQHF
>NA|TRBV11-2|NA|TRBJ2-5
TGTGCCAGCAGCAATCGGGACACCAGGGAAGAGACCCAGTACTTC
CASSNRDTREETQYF
>NA|TRBV5-5|TRBD1|TRBJ1-2
TGTGCCAGCAGCGGGACAGGGGGCTATGGCTACACCTTC
CASSGTGGYGYTF
>NA|TRBV19|NA|TRBJ1-5
TGTGCCAGTAGTACAGGATTTTGGCAGCCCCAGCATTTT
CASSTGFWQPQHF
>NA|TRBV7-8|TRBD2|TRBJ2-3
TGTGCCAGCAGCTTTCGGGAGGGATCTAGCACAGATACGCAGTATTTT
CASSFREGSSTDTQYF
>NA|TRBV7-9|TRBD2|TRBJ2-7
TGTGCCAGCAGCTTAGGAGGGACTACCAAAACCCCACCCTACGAGCAGTACTTC
CASSLGGTTKTPPYEQYF
>NA|TRBV19|NA|TRBJ1-1
TGTGCCAGTAGCAGTGGGCAGTACACTGAAGCTTTCTTT
CASSSGQYTEAFF
>once|TRBV7-8|TRBD1|TRBJ2-5
TGTGCCAGCAGCCCAACCGGACAGGGGGAGACCCAGTACTTC
CASSPTGQGETQYF
>NA|TRBV27|TRBD1|TRBJ1-2
TGTGCCAGCAGATTCCAGGGGGGTAACTATGGCTACACCTTC
CASRFQGGNYGYTF
>NA|TRBV14|NA|TRBJ1-1
TGTGCCAGCAAGGGGCTTGGGGCGTCCACTGAAGCTTTCTTT
CASKGLGASTEAFF
>NA|TRBV6-2/TRBV6-3|TRBD1|TRBJ1-5
TGTGCCAGCAGCGACAGGGGGCGAAGCAATCAGCCCCAGCATTTT
CASSDRGRSNQPQHF
>NA|TRBV5-4|NA|TRBJ1-1
TGTGCCAGCAGCTTATCGTCCAGAAGATTCACTGAAGCTTTCTTT
CASSLSSRRFTEAFF
>NA|TRBV19|NA|TRBJ1-2
TGTGCCAGTCGGGACACAGCTAACTATGGCTACACCTTC
CASRDTANYGYTF